Included here is one T cell receptor beta chain sequence, with context. Germline CDR1 and CDR2: MNHEY and SMNVEV (reference sequence). V shed 3 bases and J shed 3 bases, with 29 bases lying between them. This CDR3 is 20 amino acids long. This entry is derived from a study of blood T cells in healthy people across ages. Primed by a sample-barcoded 5' primer and a J-beta primer mix, a second PCR proceeded for about 6 to 12 cycles. TCRdb re-called the 5' RACE reads with MiXCR, one entry per CDR3 protein. The data show 1.4 million to 1.5 million distinct CDR3 sequences, 40% to 50% seen once. The sequence was collected from a woman aged 18-29 years in good health. The rearrangement joins TRBV27 to TRBJ1-2; weak D call: TRBD1 (6 bases). The sequenced sample consisted of blood. CDR3 sequence reads: CASSFEPPGGGLLWDYGYTF. In DNA form, the CDR3 reads TGTGCCAGCAGTTTTGAACCCCCGGGGGGCGGACTCTTATGGGACTATGGCTACACCTTC.